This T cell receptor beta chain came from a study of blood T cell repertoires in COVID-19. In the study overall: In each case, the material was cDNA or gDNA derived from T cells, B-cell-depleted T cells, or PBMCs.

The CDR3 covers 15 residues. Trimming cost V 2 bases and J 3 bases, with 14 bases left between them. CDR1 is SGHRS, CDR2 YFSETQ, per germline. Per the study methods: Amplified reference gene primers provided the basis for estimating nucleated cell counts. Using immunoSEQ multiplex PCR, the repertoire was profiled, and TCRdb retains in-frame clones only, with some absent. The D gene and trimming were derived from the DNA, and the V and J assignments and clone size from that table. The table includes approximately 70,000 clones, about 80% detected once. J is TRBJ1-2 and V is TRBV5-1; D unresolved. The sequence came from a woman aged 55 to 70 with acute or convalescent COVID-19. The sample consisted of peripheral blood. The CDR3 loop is CASSFEIPTDYGYTF. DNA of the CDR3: TGCGCCAGCAGCTTTGAGATCCCGACTGACTATGGCTACACCTTC.